This T cell receptor (beta chain) came from a study of vaccination effects on CD4 cells after COVID-19. Study context: At 16 days and at one week before vaccination, samples were given by two convalescent patients.

Concerning this clone: Its antigen is as yet unknown.

This table comes from immunoSEQ multiplex PCR, and its TCRdb copy is limited to in-frame clones, with some not included. Here the sample spans approximately 22,000 clones, 70% to 80% being singletons. Antigen-specific CD4+ T cells expanded by the ViraFEST assay with viral peptide pools were then sequenced. Cells that had been cultured for roughly ten days were the source of isolated CD4+ T cells. Between March and December 2020, the person had a SARS-CoV-2 infection that PCR confirmed. Whole-study findings and limits: Clones induced by infection and by vaccine showed marked clonal contraction late after vaccination.

The ends lost 5 bases at V and 6 bases at J; junction bases unmatched: 2. The CDR3 is 12 amino acids. Germline CDR1 reads SGHNT; CDR2 reads YENEEA. Specimen: CD4+ T cells from PBMCs cultured with a peptide pool, collected before COVID-19 vaccination. The receptor comes from a human donor who had a prior SARS-CoV-2 infection. V and J are TRBV11-3 and TRBJ2-7; 9 bases map to TRBD1. In nucleotides, the CDR3 is TGTGCCAGCAGCCGGGACAGGGCCGAGCAGTACTTC. Protein product: CASSRDRAEQYF.